This T cell receptor (beta chain) comes out of a study of blood T cell repertoires in COVID-19. In the study overall: Italy, Spain and the United States were the sources of the convalescent and acute COVID-19 samples. PBMCs, B-cell-depleted T cells, or T cells provided the cDNA or gDNA that made up the material.

Germline CDR1 and CDR2: LNHDA and SQIVND (reference sequence). The V and J ends lost 3 bases and 2 bases, in that order; junction bases with no gene match: 9. This CDR3 has 17 residues. Authors' data handling: Using reference gene primer amplification, nucleated cell counts were estimated. The protocol was immunoSEQ multiplex PCR, while the TCRdb copy is restricted to in-frame clones and leaves out a portion. The V and J calls and clone size come from that table; D and trimming were worked out from the DNA. Among approximately 34,000 clones listed, roughly nine tenths were seen once. This TCR derives from a man aged 55 to 70 with acute or convalescent COVID-19. The chain recombines TRBV19 with TRBJ2-2, with 7 positions matching TRBD2. Sequenced sample: peripheral blood. CDR3: CASSMRWLADNTGELFF. In nucleotides, the CDR3 is TGTGCCAGTAGTATGCGCTGGCTAGCGGACAACACCGGGGAGCTGTTTTTT.